A single sample gave rise to the 21 T cell receptor beta chains below, sequenced in a study of T-cell reconstitution after alpha-beta-depleted transplantation in children. The TCRbeta library was prepared with unique molecular identifiers. TCRdb ran MiXCR on the PCR reads and lists one entry per CDR3 protein. The sample has hundreds of thousands of distinct CDR3 sequences; 15% to 20% are singletons. The sequencing used PBMCs from the stem cell graft donor, collected from the stem cell graft. The source of these receptors is a human donor who donated a stem cell graft to a child with acute myeloid leukemia.

This chain connects TRBV9 to TRBJ2-5; TRBD2 agrees at 7 bases. The V segment lost 0 bases and the J segment 2 bases; nucleotides outside the gene matches: 4. This CDR3 region has 15 residues. CDR1 is SGDLS, CDR2 YYNGEE, per germline. CDR3 loop: CASSVVAGVQETQYF. In nucleotides, the CDR3 is TGTGCCAGCAGCGTAGTTGCGGGGGTACAAGAGACCCAGTACTTC.

The chain is built from TRBV7-9 and TRBJ2-1, with 8 bases fitting TRBD2. V shed 3 bases, J shed 8 bases, and the junction held 6 bases outside the gene matches. The CDR3 consists of 14 residues. Per the germline V gene, CDR1 is SEHNR and CDR2 is FQNEAQ (reference sequence). CDR3 DNA sequence: TGTGCCAGCAGCTTTGGTAGCGGGGCGTATGAGCAGTTCTTC. As protein: CASSFGSGAYEQFF.

This chain connects TRBV12-3 or TRBV12-4 to TRBJ2-5; possibly TRBD2 for D (7 bases). With 3 bases removed from V and 5 bases from J, the gap between germline ends came to 19 bases. CDR3 length: 16 amino acids. CDR3 loop: CASSFKNGGLGETQYF. CDR3 bases: TGTGCCAGCAGTTTTAAGAACGGGGGGCTGGGGGAGACCCAGTACTTC.

This clonotype was recorded at least ten times. This chain joins TRBV27 and TRBJ1-6; D gene uncertain. The CDR3 covers 13 residues. V was cut by 9 bases and J by 0 bases, with 6 bases left in between. Germline values: CDR1 MNHEY, CDR2 SMNVEV (reference sequence). In DNA form, the CDR3 reads TGTGCCAGTGGCTACTCCTATAATTCACCCCTCCACTTT. Translation: CASGYSYNSPLHF.

This clonotype showed up many times. The gene calls are TRBV20-1 and TRBJ1-1; D uncertain. Trimming took 3 bases from V and 11 from J, leaving 16 bases between them. Per the germline V gene, CDR1 is DFQATT and CDR2 is SNEGSKA (reference sequence). The CDR3 is made up of 12 amino acids. The CDR3 coding sequence is TGCAGTGCTAGGGGGTTCGAAGTGGTGGCTTTCTTT. Encoded protein: CSARGFEVVAFF.

This clonotype has ten or more counts. The V gene is TRBV25-1, the J gene TRBJ1-2; perhaps TRBD1 as D (5 bases). V lost 4 bases and J 4 bases, leaving 13 bases between the germline ends. Germline V gives CDR1 MGHDK, CDR2 SYGVNS. This CDR3 has 14 amino acids. In DNA form, the CDR3 reads TGTGCCAGCAGTGGACTGGGACGGGTCTATGGCTACACCTTC. Protein sequence: CASSGLGRVYGYTF.

The V call is TRBV20-1, the J call TRBJ2-7; 8 bases map to TRBD1. Trimming at V came to 8 bases and at J to 2 bases, leaving 14 bases not matched to a gene. CDR3 length equals 15 residues. Germline CDR1 is DFQATT and CDR2 is SNEGSKA (reference sequence). The CDR3 nucleotides are TGCAGTTCAATTTTACAGGGGGGTGAGACCTACGAGCAGTACGTC. It codes for CSSILQGGETYEQYV.

This clonotype was detected ten times or more. J is TRBJ2-3 and V is TRBV20-1, with 7 bases that match TRBD1. Germline loops: CDR1 DFQATT, CDR2 SNEGSKA (reference sequence). This CDR3 is 14 amino acids long. Trimming took 4 bases from V and 4 from J; bases not matched to a gene: 8. The CDR3 DNA is TGCAGTGCTATAACAGGGGATTTGGCAGATACGCAGTATTTT. Protein: CSAITGDLADTQYF.

This clonotype was seen at least ten times. This chain links TRBV7-9 with TRBJ2-2; 7 nucleotides agree with TRBD1. The CDR3 extends over 12 amino acids. The trim removed 11 bases at V and 4 bases at J, leaving 4 bases unmatched. CDR1 is SEHNR, CDR2 FQNEAQ, per germline (reference sequence). As DNA, the CDR3 is TGTGCCGTCGACAGGGTCACCGGGGAGCTGTTTTTT. Translating it yields CAVDRVTGELFF.

This clonotype turned up a few times. The chain couples TRBV6-2 or TRBV6-3 to TRBJ2-1, with 13 bases fitting TRBD2. V was clipped by 6 bases and J by 9 bases; unmatched bases: 11. Germline values: CDR1 MNHEY, CDR2 SVGEGT. CDR3 size: 16 residues. The CDR3 DNA reads as TGTGCCAGCAGCCTGACTAGCGGGGGGACCCCCGGTGAGCAGTTCTTC. Translation gives CASSLTSGGTPGEQFF.

J is TRBJ2-5 and V is TRBV7-2; tentatively, D is TRBD1 or TRBD2 (6 bases each). The CDR3 consists of 14 residues. V was shortened by 4 bases and J by 4 bases, with 13 bases between the two germline ends. Looked up from germline, CDR1 is SGHTA and CDR2 is FQGNSA. The CDR3 bases are TGTGCCAGCAGCTCAGGGGCGGGGAGAGAGACCCAGTACTTC. It yields the protein CASSSGAGRETQYF.

This clonotype was found a few times. The chain uses TRBV20-1 and TRBJ1-2; tentative D call: TRBD1 (6 bases). V was pared by 5 bases and J by 14 bases, with 15 bases between. Germline V CDR1 and CDR2: DFQATT, SNEGSKA (reference sequence). This CDR3 is built from 10 residues. As DNA, the CDR3 is TGCAGTGCTGGGGGGCTAGATCAGACCTTC. Its protein product is CSAGGLDQTF.

This chain joins TRBV27 and TRBJ2-3, with 9 nucleotides matching TRBD2. Per the germline V gene, CDR1 is MNHEY and CDR2 is SMNVEV (reference sequence). Losses at the gene ends were 8 bases for V and 2 bases for J; bases not matched to a gene: 8. The CDR3 has 15 amino acids. The CDR3 nucleotides are TGTGCCAGCCTTCGACTAGCGGCCTCCACAGATACGCAGTATTTT. This codes for CASLRLAASTDTQYF.

This clonotype was recorded once. The chain carries TRBV15 and TRBJ1-4; D might be TRBD1 (5 bases). Trimming left V 11 bases short and J 8 bases short, with 18 bases between. CDR3 size: 13 residues. CDR1 is LNHNV and CDR2 is YYDKDF in the germline V gene (reference sequence). The CDR3 DNA reads TGTGCCGCCGCGGAGGCGAGGGGCGAAAAACTGTTTTTT. Translation gives CAAAEARGEKLFF.

This clonotype has more than one count but fewer than ten. The V and J genes are TRBV25-1 and TRBJ2-7, with 8 bases matching TRBD1. Germline assignment: CDR1 MGHDK and CDR2 SYGVNS. J was trimmed by 9 bases and V by 4 bases; bases with no gene match: 11. CDR3 size: 14 residues. CDR3 amino acids: CASSGQGTGLRQYF. The CDR3 nucleotides read TGTGCCAGCAGTGGACAGGGGACTGGGTTGCGGCAGTACTTC.

This clonotype showed up many times. The V gene is TRBV10-3, the J gene TRBJ2-1; 9 bases map to TRBD1. The CDR3 loop spans 13 amino acids. Per the germline V gene, CDR1 is ENHRY and CDR2 is SYGVKD. J gave up 10 bases and V 6 bases, and 7 bases lay outside the gene matches. CDR3 protein: CAISGTGRGEQFF. For the CDR3, the DNA is TGTGCCATCAGCGGGACAGGGAGGGGGGAGCAGTTCTTC.

This clonotype was counted ten times or more. The chain carries TRBV6-1 and TRBJ1-1; TRBD1 aligns across 9 bases. The V gene's germline CDR1 is MNHNS and CDR2 SASEGT. The CDR3 loop spans 13 amino acids. V lost 7 bases to trimming and J lost 7 bases; unmatched junction nucleotides: 7. The CDR3 DNA is TGTGCCAGCATCCGGACAGGGGATTTTGAAGCTTTCTTT. Amino acids: CASIRTGDFEAFF.

The genes are TRBV7-2 and TRBJ1-3; 7 bases are a match to TRBD1. The CDR3 loop spans 15 amino acids. V shed 5 bases, J shed 4 bases, and the junction held 8 bases outside the gene matches. Germline assignment: CDR1 SGHTA and CDR2 FQGNSA. The CDR3 reads CASSPEGARGNTIYF. The CDR3 region has the DNA TGTGCCAGCAGCCCCGAGGGGGCGCGGGGAAACACCATATATTTT.

This clonotype was observed at least ten times. The chain links TRBV6-4 to TRBJ2-1, with D possibly TRBD2 on 6 matching bases. V lost 4 bases and J 0 bases, leaving 13 bases between the germline ends. The CDR3 runs to 16 residues. The germline V gene has CDR1 MRHNA and CDR2 SNTAGT. The CDR3: CASSAGGVGSYNEQFF. CDR3 in DNA: TGTGCCAGCAGTGCCGGCGGGGTTGGCTCCTACAATGAGCAGTTCTTC.

This clonotype has just a few counts. The chain links TRBV11-2 to TRBJ2-5; tentative D call: TRBD1 (6 bases). The germline gives CDR1 SGHAT, CDR2 FQNNGV. The length of the CDR3 is 14 residues. V lost 1 base to trimming and J lost 5 bases, with 11 bases between them. DNA of the CDR3: TGTGCCAGCAGCTTAGTGGCAGGGGACGAGACCCAGTACTTC. It yields the protein CASSLVAGDETQYF. Complete variable domain (other parts from reference TRBV11-2 and TRBJ2-5): EAGVAQSPRYKIIEKRQSVAFWCNPISGHATLYWYQQILGQGPKLLIQFQNNGVVDDSQLPKDRFSAERLKGVDSTLKIQPAKLEDSAVYLCASSLVAGDETQYFGPGTRLLVL.

The chain has TRBV5-1 and TRBJ2-5, with D possibly called TRBD1 or TRBD2 (5 bases each). CDR3 size: 14 residues. V gave up 4 bases and J gave up 2 bases, with 12 bases separating them. The germline gives CDR1 SGHRS, CDR2 YFSETQ. CDR3 loop: CASSLGTKQETQYF. CDR3 in DNA: TGCGCCAGCAGCCTTGGGACCAAACAAGAGACCCAGTACTTC.